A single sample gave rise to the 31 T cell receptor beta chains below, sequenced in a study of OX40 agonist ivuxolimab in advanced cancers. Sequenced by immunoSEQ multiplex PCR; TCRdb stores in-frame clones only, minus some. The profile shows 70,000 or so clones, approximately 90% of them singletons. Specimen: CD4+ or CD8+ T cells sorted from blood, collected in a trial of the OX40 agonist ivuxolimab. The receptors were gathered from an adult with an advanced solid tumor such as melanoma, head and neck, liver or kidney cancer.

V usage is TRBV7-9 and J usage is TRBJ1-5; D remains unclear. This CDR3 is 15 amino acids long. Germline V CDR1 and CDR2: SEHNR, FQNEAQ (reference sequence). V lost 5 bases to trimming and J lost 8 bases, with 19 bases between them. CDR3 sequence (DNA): TGTGCCAGCAGCCCGGGTCACCTAAGGGTAGAGCCCCAGCATTTT. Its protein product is CASSPGHLRVEPQHF.

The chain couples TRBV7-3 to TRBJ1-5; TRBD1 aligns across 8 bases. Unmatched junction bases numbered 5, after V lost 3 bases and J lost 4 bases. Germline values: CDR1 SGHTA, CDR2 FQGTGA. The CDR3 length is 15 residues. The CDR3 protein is CASSLAGTGNQPQHF. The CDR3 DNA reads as TGTGCCAGCAGCTTGGCAGGGACAGGAAATCAGCCCCAGCATTTT.

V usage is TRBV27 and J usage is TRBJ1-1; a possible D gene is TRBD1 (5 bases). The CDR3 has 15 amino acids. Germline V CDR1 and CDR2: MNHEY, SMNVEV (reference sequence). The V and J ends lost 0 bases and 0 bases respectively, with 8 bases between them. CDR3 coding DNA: TGTGCCAGCAGTTTATCGGGGCACTTGAACACTGAAGCTTTCTTT. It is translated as CASSLSGHLNTEAFF.

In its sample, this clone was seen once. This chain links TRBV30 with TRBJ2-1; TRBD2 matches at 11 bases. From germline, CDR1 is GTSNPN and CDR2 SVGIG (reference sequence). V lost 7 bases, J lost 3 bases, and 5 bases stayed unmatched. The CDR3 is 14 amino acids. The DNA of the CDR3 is TGTGCCTCGTCGGGACTAGCGGTCTACAATGAGCAGTTCTTC. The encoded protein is CASSGLAVYNEQFF.

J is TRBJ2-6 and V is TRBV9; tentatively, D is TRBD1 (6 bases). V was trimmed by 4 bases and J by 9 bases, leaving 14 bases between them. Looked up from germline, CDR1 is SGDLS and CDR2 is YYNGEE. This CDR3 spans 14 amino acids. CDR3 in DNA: TGTGCCAGCAGCCCCACAGGGTTGGTCAACGTCCTGACTTTC. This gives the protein CASSPTGLVNVLTF. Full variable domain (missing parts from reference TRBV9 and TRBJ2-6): DSGVTQTPKHLITATGQRVTLRCSPRSGDLSVYWYQQSLDQGLQFLIQYYNGEERAKGNILERFSAQQFPDLHSELNLSSLELGDSALYFCASSPTGLVNVLTFGAGSRLTVL.

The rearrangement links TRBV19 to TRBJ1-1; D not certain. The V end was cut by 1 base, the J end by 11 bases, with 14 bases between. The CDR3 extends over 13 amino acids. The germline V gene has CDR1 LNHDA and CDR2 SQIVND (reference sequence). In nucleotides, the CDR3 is TGTGCCAGTAGTATAGGAGCCAAAATGCGGGCTTTCTTT. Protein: CASSIGAKMRAFF. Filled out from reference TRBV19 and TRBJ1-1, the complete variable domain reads DGGITQSPKYLFRKEGQNVTLSCEQNLNHDAMYWYRQDPGQGLRLIYYSQIVNDFQKGDIAEGYSVSREKKESFPLTVTSAQKNPTAFYLCASSIGAKMRAFFGQGTRLTVV.

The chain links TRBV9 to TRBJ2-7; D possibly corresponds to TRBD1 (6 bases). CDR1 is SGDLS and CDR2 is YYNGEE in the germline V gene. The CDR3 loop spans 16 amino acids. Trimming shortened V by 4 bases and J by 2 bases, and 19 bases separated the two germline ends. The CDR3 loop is CASSPRLGAGTYEQYF. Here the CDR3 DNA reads TGTGCCAGCAGCCCCCGGCTGGGGGCAGGGACCTACGAGCAGTACTTC.

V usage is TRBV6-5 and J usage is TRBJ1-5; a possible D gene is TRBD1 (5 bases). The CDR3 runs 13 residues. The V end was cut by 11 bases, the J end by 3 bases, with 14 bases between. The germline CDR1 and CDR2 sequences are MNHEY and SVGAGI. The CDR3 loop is CAAGAGLNQPQHF. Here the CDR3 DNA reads TGTGCCGCCGGGGCAGGACTCAATCAGCCCCAGCATTTT.

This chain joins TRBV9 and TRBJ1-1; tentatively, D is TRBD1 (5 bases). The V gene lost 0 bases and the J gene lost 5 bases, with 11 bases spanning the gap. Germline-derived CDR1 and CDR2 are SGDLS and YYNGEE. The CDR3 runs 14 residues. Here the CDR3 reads CASSVVGGDTEAFF. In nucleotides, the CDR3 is TGTGCCAGCAGCGTAGTCGGGGGGGATACTGAAGCTTTCTTT.

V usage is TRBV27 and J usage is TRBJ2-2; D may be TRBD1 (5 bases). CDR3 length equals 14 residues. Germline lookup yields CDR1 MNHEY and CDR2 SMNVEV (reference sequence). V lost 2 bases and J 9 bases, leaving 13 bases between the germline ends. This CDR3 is CASSLPPGYRELFF. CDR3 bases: TGTGCCAGCAGTTTACCCCCAGGGTATCGGGAGCTGTTTTTT.

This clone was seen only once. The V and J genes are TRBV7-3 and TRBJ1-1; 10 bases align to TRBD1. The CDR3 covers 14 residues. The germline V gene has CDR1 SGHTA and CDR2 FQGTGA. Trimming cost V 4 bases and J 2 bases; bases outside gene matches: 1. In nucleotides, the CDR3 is TGTGCCAGCAGCTCGACAGGGGGCAACACTGAAGCTTTCTTT. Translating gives CASSSTGGNTEAFF.

The CDR3 region is CASSYGGKAAEAFF. In DNA, the CDR3 is TGTGCCAGCAGTTATGGGGGGAAGGCGGCCGAAGCTTTCTTT. The chain combines TRBV27 with TRBJ1-1, with TRBD1 as a possible D gene (5 bases). Germline CDR1 and CDR2: MNHEY and SMNVEV (reference sequence). The CDR3 has 14 amino acids. Trimming took 4 bases from V and 8 from J, leaving 17 bases between them.

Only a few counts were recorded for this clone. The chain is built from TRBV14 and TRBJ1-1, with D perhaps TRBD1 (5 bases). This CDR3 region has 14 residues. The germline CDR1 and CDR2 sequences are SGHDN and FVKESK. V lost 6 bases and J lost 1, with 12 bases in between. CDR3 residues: CASRLLDRNTEAFF. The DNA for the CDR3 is TGTGCCAGCAGACTCCTTGACAGGAACACTGAAGCTTTCTTT.

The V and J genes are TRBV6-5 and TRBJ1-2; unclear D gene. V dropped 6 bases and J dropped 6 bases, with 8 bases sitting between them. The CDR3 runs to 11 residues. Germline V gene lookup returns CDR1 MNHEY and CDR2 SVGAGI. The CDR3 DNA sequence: TGTGCCAGCAGAGAAGTGGATGGCTACACCTTC. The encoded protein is CASREVDGYTF.

CDR3 coding DNA: TGTGCCAGTAGTATGTCTAGCGGGAGTTTTAATGAGCAGTTCTTC. Translated, it gives CASSMSSGSFNEQFF. The chain combines TRBV19 with TRBJ2-1, with 10 nucleotides matching TRBD2. This CDR3 spans 15 amino acids. J lost 7 bases, V lost 3 bases, and 6 bases had no gene match. In germline, CDR1 is LNHDA, CDR2 SQIVND (reference sequence).

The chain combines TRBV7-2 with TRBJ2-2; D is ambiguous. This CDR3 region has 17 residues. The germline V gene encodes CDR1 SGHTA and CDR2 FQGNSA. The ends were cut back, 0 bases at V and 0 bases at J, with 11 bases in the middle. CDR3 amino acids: CASSLARVRANTGELFF. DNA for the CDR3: TGTGCCAGCAGCTTAGCAAGGGTCCGTGCGAACACCGGGGAGCTGTTTTTT. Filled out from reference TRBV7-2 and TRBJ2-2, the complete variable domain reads GAGVSQSPSNKVTEKGKDVELRCDPISGHTALYWYRQSLGQGLEFLIYFQGNSAPDKSGLPSDRFSAERTGGSVSTLTIQRTQQEDSAVYLCASSLARVRANTGELFFGEGSRLTVL.

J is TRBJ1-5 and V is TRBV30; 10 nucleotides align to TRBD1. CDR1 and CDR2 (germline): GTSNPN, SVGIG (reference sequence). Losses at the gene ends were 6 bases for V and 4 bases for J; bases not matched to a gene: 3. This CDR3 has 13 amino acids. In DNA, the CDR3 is TGTGCCTGCGACAGGGGGCCGAATCAGCCCCAGCATTTT. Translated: CACDRGPNQPQHF.

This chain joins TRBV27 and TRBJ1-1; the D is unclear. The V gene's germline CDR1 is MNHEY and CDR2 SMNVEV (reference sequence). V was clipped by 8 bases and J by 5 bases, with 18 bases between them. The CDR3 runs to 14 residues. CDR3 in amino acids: CASGGTRDGTEAFF. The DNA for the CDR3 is TGTGCCAGCGGAGGTACGAGAGATGGGACTGAAGCTTTCTTT.

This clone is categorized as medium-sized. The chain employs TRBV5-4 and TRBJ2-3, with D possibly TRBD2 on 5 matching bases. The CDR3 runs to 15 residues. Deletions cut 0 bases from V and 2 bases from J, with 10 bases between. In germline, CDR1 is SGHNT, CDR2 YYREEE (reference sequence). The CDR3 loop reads CASSLGATNTDTQYF. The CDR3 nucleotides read TGTGCCAGCAGCTTGGGGGCGACTAACACAGATACGCAGTATTTT.

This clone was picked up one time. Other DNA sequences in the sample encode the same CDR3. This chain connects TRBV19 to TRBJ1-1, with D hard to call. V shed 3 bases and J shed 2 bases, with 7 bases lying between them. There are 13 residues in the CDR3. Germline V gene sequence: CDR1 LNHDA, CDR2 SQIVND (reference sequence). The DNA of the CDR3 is TGTGCCAGTAGTATTGGAGTTAACACTGAAGCTTTCTTT. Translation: CASSIGVNTEAFF.

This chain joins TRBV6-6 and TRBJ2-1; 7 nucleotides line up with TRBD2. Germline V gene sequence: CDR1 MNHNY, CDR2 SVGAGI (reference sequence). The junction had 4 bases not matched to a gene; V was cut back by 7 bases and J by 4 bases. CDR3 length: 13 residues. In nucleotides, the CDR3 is TGTGCCAGCACGGGAGGAGGGTACAATGAGCAGTTCTTC. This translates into CASTGGGYNEQFF.

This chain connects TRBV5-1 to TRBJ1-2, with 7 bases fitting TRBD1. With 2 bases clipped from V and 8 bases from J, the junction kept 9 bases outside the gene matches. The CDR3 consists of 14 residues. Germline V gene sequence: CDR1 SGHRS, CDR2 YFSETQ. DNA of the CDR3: TGCGCCAGCAGCTTCTCGACAGGGCATAGGGGCTACACCTTC. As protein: CASSFSTGHRGYTF.

CDR3 nucleotide sequence: TGTGCTAGTGGTGGGACAGGTCGGGCTTCATATGGCTACACCTTC. It encodes CASGGTGRASYGYTF. V gene TRBV12-5 combines with J gene TRBJ1-2; 8 nucleotides match TRBD1. Germline V gene sequence: CDR1 LGHNT, CDR2 FRNRAP. V dropped 5 bases and J dropped 5; count of bases not matched to a gene: 10. The CDR3 loop spans 15 amino acids.

In nucleotides, the CDR3 is TGTGCCAGTAGTATCGGGCTTAACAATGAGCAGTTCTTC. Its translation: CASSIGLNNEQFF. This chain connects TRBV19 to TRBJ2-1; no firm D call. V lost 3 bases to trimming and J lost 5 bases, with 8 bases between them. This CDR3 region has 13 residues. Germline V gene data show CDR1 as LNHDA and CDR2 as SQIVND (reference sequence).

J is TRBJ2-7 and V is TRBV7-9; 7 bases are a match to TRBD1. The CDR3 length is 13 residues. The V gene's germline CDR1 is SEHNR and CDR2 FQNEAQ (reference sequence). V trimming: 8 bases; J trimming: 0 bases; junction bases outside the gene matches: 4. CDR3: CASQDRSSYEQYF. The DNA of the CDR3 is TGTGCCAGCCAGGACAGGAGCTCCTACGAGCAGTACTTC.

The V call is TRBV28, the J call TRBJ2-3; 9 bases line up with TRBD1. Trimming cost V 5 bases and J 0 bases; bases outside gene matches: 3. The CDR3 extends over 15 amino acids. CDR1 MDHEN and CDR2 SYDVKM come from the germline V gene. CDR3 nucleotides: TGTGCCAGCAGTGCCGGACAGGGGAGCACAGATACGCAGTATTTT. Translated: CASSAGQGSTDTQYF. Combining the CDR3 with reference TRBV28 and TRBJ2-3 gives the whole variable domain DVKVTQSSRYLVKRTGEKVFLECVQDMDHENMFWYRQDPGLGLRLIYFSYDVKMKEKGDIPEGYSVSREKKERFSLILESASTNQTSMYLCASSAGQGSTDTQYFGPGTRLTVL.

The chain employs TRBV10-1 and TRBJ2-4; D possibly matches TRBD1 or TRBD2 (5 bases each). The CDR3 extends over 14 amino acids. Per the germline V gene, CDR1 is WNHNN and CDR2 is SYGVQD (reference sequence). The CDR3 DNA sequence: TGCGCGAACGAGGGGAGTTTAGCCAAAAACATTCAGTACTTC. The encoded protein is CANEGSLAKNIQYF.

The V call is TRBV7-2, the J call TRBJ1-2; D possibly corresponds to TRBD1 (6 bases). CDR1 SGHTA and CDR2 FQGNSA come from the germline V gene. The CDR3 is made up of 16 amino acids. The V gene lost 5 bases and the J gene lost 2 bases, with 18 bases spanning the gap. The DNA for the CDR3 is TGTGCCAGCAGCCCATTTTTTTGGGGGCAGAACTATGGCTACACCTTC. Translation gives CASSPFFWGQNYGYTF.

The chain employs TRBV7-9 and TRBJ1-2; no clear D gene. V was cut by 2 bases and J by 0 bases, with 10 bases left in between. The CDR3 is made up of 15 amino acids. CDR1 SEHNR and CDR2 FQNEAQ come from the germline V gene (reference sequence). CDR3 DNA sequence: TGTGCCAGCAGCTTATCGGCATCAGCTAACTATGGCTACACCTTC. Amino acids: CASSLSASANYGYTF.

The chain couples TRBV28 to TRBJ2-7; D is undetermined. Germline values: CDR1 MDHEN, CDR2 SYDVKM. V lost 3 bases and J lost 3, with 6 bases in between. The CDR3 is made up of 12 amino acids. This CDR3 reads CASSFNNYEQYF. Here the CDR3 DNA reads TGTGCCAGCAGTTTTAACAACTACGAGCAGTACTTC.

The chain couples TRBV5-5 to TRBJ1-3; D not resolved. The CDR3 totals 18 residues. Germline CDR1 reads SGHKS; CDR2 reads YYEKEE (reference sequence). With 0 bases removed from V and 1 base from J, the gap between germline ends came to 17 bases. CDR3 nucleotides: TGTGCCAGCAGCTTGGGAGGTTCTGGGGTCCTTTCTGGAAACACCATATATTTT. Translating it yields CASSLGGSGVLSGNTIYF.